This T cell receptor (beta chain) derives from a study of T cell responses to AZD1222 COVID-19 vaccine. The V end was cut by 10 bases, the J end by 7 bases, with 16 bases between. The CDR3 spans 13 residues. The germline gives CDR1 SNHLY, CDR2 FYNNEI. Sequencing used immunoSEQ multiplex PCR; TCRdb keeps in-frame clones, though not all of them. Of over 45,000 clones in the sample, 87% were seen once. This receptor was taken from an adult in good health. J is TRBJ1-4 and V is TRBV2; no clear D gene. The specimen was peripheral blood, collected on day 0 of AZD1222 vaccination. CDR3 sequence reads: CATTGGVFEKLFF. CDR3 sequence (DNA): TGTGCCACCACGGGTGGGGTTTTTGAAAAACTGTTTTTT.